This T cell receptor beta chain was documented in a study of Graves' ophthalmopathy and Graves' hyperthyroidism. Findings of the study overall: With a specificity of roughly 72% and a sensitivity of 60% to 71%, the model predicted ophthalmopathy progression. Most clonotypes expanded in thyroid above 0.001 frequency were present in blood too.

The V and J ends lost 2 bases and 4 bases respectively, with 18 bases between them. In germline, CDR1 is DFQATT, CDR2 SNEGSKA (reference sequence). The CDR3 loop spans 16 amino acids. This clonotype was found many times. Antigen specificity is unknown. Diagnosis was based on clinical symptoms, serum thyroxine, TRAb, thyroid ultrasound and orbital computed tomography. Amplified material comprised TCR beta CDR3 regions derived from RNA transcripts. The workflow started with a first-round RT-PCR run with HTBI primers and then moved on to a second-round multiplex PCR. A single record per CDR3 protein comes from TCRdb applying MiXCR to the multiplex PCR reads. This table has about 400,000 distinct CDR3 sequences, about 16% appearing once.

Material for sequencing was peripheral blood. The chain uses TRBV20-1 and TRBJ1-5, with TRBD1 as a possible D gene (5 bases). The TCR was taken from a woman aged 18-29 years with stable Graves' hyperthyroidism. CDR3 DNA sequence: TGCAGTGCTAGACGGAGAACCGGGGCCATAAATCAGCCCCAGCATTTT. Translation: CSARRRTGAINQPQHF.